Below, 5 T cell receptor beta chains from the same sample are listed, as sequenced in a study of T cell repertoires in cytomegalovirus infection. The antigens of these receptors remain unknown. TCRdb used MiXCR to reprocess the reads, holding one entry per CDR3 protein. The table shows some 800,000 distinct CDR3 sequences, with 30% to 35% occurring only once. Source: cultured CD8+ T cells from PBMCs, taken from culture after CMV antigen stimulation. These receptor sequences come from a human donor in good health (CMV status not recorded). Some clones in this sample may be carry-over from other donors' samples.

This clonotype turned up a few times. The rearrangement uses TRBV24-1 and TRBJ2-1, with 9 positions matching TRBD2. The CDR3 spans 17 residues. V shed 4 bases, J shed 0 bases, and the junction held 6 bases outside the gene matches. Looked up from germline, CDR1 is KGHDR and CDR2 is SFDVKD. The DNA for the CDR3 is TGTGCCACCAGTGACCCCAGCGGGGGGAGCTCCTACAATGAGCAGTTCTTC. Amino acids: CATSDPSGGSSYNEQFF.

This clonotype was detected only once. The CDR3 bases are TGTGCCAGCAGCTTCTTGACAGTAAACTATGGCTACACCTTC. Protein sequence: CASSFLTVNYGYTF. The chain is built from TRBV7-9 and TRBJ1-2; TRBD1 is a possible D gene (5 bases). V lost 3 bases and J 2 bases, leaving 10 bases between the germline ends. The germline CDR1 and CDR2 sequences are SEHNR and FQNEAQ (reference sequence). The CDR3 is 14 residues long.

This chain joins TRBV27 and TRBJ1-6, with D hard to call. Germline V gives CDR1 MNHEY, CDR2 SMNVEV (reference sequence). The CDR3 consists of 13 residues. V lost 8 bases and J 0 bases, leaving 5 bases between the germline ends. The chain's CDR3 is CASGDSYNSPLHF. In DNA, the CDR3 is TGTGCCAGCGGGGACTCCTATAATTCACCCCTCCACTTT.

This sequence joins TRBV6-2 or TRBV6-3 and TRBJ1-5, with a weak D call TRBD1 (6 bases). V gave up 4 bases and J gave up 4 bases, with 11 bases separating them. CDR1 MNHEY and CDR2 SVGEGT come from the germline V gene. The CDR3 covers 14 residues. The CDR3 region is CASSSRGMNQPQHF. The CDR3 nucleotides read TGTGCCAGCAGTTCCAGGGGTATGAATCAGCCCCAGCATTTT.

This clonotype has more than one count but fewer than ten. CDR3 sequence (DNA): TGTGCCAGCAGCAAGGATCCCTACGAGCAGTACGTC. It yields the protein CASSKDPYEQYV. V is TRBV28 and J is TRBJ2-7; D not certain. CDR1 and CDR2 (germline): MDHEN, SYDVKM. This CDR3 is 12 amino acids long. Trimming removed 6 bases at V and 2 bases at J, with 8 bases between.